This entry lists 3 T cell receptor beta chains sequenced from one sample in a study of CD8+CD57+ T cells in acquired aplastic anemia. Profiling of TCR beta VDJ combinations and CDR3 sequences used genomic DNA as template. TCRdb itself ran the reads through MiXCR, one entry per CDR3 protein. Of 150,000 or so distinct CDR3 sequences in the sample, less than 60% are singletons; the top ten hold 9.5% to 15%. The patients chosen for sequencing had shown expansion of CD8+CD57+ cells (detected by flow cytometry). The specimen sequenced was sorted CD4+, CD8+, or CD8+CD57+ T cells (not recorded which) from PBMCs. The source of these receptors is a human donor with aplastic anemia.

The J gene is TRBJ1-2, the V gene TRBV10-3; a weak D match, TRBD1 (5 bases). There are 13 residues in the CDR3. Trimming shortened V by 7 bases and J by 4 bases, and 13 bases separated the two germline ends. Germline CDR1 and CDR2: ENHRY and SYGVKD. The CDR3, as DNA: TGTGCCATCATGGGGCAGGAGGGCTATGGCTACACCTTC. Translating gives CAIMGQEGYGYTF.

This clonotype was found once. V usage is TRBV7-2 and J usage is TRBJ2-7; D uncertain. The germline CDR1 and CDR2 sequences are SGHTA and FQGNSA. The CDR3 is made up of 14 amino acids. V lost 3 bases and J 2 bases, leaving 11 bases between the germline ends. The CDR3 DNA sequence: TGTGCCAGCAGCTTCGGCTACGGCACCTACGAGCAGTACTTC. Amino acid sequence: CASSFGYGTYEQYF. The variable domain in full, with the rest retrieved from reference TRBV7-2 and TRBJ2-7, is GAGVSQSPSNKVTEKGKDVELRCDPISGHTALYWYRQSLGQGLEFLIYFQGNSAPDKSGLPSDRFSAERTGGSVSTLTIQRTQQEDSAVYLCASSFGYGTYEQYFGPGTRLTVT.

The sample holds many counts of this clonotype. The chain employs TRBV6-1 and TRBJ1-6, with 8 bases fitting TRBD1. This CDR3 has 15 residues. Germline V gene sequence: CDR1 MNHNS, CDR2 SASEGT. V was pared by 7 bases and J by 9 bases, with 11 bases of the junction left unmatched. CDR3 bases: TGTGCCAGCACCGATCAGGGGGCGCAGGGTTCACCCCTCCACTTT. Encoded protein: CASTDQGAQGSPLHF.